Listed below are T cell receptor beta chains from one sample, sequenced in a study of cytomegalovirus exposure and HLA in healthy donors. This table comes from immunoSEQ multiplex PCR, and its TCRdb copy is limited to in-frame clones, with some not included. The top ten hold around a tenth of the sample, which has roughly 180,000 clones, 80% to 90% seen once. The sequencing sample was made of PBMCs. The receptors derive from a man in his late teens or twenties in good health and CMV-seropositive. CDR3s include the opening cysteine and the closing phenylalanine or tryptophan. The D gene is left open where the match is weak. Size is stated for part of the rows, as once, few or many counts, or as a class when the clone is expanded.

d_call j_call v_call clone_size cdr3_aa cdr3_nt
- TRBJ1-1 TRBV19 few CASSTGWGTEAFF TGTGCCAGTAGTACAGGGTGGGGCACTGAAGCTTTCTTT
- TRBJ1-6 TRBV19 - CASSIYGRSYNSPLHF TGTGCCAGTAGTATCTACGGGAGGTCCTATAATTCACCCCTCCACTTT
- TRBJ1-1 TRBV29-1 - CSLQRPGKNTEAFF TGCAGCCTCCAACGTCCGGGGAAGAACACTGAAGCTTTCTTT
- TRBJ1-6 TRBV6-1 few CASQGRGYNSPLHF TGTGCCAGCCAGGGCCGCGGCTATAATTCACCCCTCCACTTT
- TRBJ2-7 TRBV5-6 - CASSLAVGGYEQYF TGTGCCAGCAGCTTGGCGGTCGGGGGCTACGAGCAGTACTTC
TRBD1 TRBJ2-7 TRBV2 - CASSETGTGGPYEQYF TGTGCCAGCAGCGAAACCGGGACAGGAGGACCCTACGAGCAGTACTTC
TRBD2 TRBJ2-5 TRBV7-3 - CASSSGGGGGTQYF TGTGCCAGCAGCTCGGGGGGTGGGGGAGGGACCCAGTACTTC
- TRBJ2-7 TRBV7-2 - CASSVTGEQYF TGTGCCAGCAGCGTCACAGGGGAGCAGTACTTC
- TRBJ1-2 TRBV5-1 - CASSADFSVTYGYTF TGCGCCAGCAGCGCGGACTTCTCGGTGACCTATGGCTACACCTTC
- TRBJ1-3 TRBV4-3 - CASSQDYRNSGNTIYF TGCGCCAGCAGCCAAGACTACAGGAACTCTGGAAACACCATATATTTT
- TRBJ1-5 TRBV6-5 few CASRNRTGVRPQHF TGTGCCAGCAGGAACCGGACGGGGGTGAGGCCCCAGCATTTT
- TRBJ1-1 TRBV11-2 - CASSLGADTEAFF TGTGCCAGCAGCTTAGGGGCTGACACTGAAGCTTTCTTT
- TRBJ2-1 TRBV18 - CASSPPPLYNEQFF TGTGCCAGCTCACCCCCCCCCTTATACAATGAGCAGTTCTTC
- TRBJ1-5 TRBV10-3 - CAISGQSNQPQHF TGTGCCATCAGCGGACAGAGCAATCAGCCCCAGCATTTT
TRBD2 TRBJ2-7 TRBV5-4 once CASSFNLRGGYEQYF TGTGCCAGCAGCTTCAATCTGCGGGGGGGATACGAGCAGTACTTC
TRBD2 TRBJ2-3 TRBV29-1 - CSVEVSPILAGGKDTQYF TGCAGCGTTGAAGTTAGCCCGATTCTAGCGGGGGGAAAAGATACGCAGTATTTT
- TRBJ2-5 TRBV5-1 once CASSHGGLETQYF TGCGCCAGCAGCCACGGAGGGTTGGAGACCCAGTACTTC
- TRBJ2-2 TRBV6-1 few CASSEARYRGTGELFF TGTGCCAGCAGTGAAGCGCGATATCGGGGCACCGGGGAGCTGTTTTTT
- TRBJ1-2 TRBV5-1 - CASRAGQEDGGYTF TGCGCCAGCAGAGCGGGGCAGGAGGATGGTGGCTACACCTTC
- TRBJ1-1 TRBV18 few CASSPGSGTEAFF TGTGCCAGCTCACCAGGTTCCGGGACTGAAGCTTTCTTT
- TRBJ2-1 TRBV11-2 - CASSLGGSSYNEQFF TGTGCCAGCAGCTTAGGAGGGAGCTCCTACAATGAGCAGTTCTTC
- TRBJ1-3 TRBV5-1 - CASSLVGGAGNTIYF TGCGCCAGCAGCCTGGTAGGGGGTGCTGGAAACACCATATATTTT
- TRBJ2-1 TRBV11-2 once CASSLILTGNNEQFF TGTGCCAGCAGCTTAATTCTCACGGGGAACAATGAGCAGTTCTTC
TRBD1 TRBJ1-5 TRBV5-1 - CASSFGTGERDQPQHF TGCGCCAGCAGCTTTGGGACAGGGGAACGGGATCAGCCCCAGCATTTT
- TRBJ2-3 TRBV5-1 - CASSLATGTDTQYF TGCGCCAGCAGCTTGGCCACTGGCACAGATACGCAGTATTTT
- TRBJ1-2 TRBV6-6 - CASSYSSFPSGYGYTF TGTGCCAGCAGTTACTCTTCCTTTCCGAGCGGCTATGGCTACACCTTC